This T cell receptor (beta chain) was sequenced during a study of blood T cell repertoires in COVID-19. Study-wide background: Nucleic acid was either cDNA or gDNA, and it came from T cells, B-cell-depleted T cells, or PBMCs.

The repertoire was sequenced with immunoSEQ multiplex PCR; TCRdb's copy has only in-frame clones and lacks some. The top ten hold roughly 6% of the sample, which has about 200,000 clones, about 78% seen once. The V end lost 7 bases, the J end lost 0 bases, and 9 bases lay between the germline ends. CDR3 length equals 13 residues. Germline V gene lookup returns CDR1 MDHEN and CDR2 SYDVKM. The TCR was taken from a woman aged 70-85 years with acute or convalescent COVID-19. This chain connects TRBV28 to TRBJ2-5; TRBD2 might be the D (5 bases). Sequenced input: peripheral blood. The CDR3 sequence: CASNPGNQETQYF. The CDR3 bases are TGTGCCAGCAATCCGGGGAACCAAGAGACCCAGTACTTC.